This T cell receptor beta chain was sequenced in a study of T cells in localized non-small cell lung cancer. TCRdb's table, derived via immunoSEQ multiplex PCR, lists solely in-frame clones and lacks some. Of roughly 48,000 clones in the sample, 60% to 85% were seen once. The germline CDR1 and CDR2 sequences are SEHNR and FQNEAQ (reference sequence). Losses at the gene ends were 10 bases for V and 7 bases for J; bases not matched to a gene: 11. This CDR3 comprises 15 residues. This material consisted of peripheral blood, taken before any cancer treatment. The receptor's source is a man aged 40-75 years with stage I squamous cell lung carcinoma. This chain uses TRBV7-9 with TRBJ1-6; 9 bases match TRBD1. This CDR3 reads CAIQGTGTGNSPLHF. CDR3 DNA sequence: TGTGCCATCCAAGGTACCGGGACAGGGAATTCACCCCTCCACTTT.